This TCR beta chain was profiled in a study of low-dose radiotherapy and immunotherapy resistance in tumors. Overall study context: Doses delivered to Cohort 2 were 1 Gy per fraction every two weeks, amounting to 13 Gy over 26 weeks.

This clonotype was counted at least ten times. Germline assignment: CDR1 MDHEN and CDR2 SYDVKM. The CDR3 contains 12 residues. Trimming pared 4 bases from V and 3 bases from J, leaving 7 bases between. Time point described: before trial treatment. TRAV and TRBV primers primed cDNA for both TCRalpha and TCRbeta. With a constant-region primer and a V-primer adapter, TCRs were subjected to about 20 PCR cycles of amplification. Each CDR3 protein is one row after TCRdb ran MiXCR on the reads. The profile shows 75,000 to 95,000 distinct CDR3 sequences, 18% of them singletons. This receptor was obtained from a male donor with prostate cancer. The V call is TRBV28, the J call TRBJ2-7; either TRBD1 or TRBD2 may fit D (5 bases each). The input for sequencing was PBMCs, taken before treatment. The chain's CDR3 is CASSWDGYEQYF. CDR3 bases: TGTGCCAGCAGTTGGGACGGCTACGAGCAGTACTTC.